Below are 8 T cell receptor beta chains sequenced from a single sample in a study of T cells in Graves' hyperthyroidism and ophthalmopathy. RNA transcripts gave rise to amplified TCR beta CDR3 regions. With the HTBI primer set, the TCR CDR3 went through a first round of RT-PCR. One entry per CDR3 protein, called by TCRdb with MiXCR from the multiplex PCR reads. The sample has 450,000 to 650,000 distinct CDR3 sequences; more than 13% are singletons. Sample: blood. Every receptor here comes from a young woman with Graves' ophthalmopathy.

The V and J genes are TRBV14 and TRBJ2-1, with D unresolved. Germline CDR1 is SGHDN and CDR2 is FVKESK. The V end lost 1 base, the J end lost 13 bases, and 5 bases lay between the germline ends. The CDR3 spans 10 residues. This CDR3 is CASSQVFQFF. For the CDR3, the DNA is TGTGCCAGCAGCCAAGTATTCCAGTTCTTC.

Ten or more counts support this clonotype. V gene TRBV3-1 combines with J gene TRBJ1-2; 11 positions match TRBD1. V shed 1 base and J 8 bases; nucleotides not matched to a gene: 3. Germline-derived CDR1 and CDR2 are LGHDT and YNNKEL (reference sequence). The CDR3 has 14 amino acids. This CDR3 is CASSQGTGGSGYTF. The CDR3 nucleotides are TGTGCCAGCAGCCAAGGGACAGGGGGCTCGGGCTACACCTTC.

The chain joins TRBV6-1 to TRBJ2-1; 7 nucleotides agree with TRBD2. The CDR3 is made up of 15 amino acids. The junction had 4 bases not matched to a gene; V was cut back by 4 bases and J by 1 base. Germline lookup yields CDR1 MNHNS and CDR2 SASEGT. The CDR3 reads CASSVQAGSYNEQFF. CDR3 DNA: TGTGCCAGCAGTGTTCAAGCGGGATCCTACAATGAGCAGTTCTTC.

The CDR3 here is CASSLFFSGTGMNTEAFF. In DNA, the CDR3 is TGTGCCAGCAGCCTATTTTTTTCCGGGACAGGGATGAACACTGAAGCTTTCTTT. The genes are TRBV7-2 and TRBJ1-1; 9 nucleotides agree with TRBD1. The germline V gene encodes CDR1 SGHTA and CDR2 FQGNSA. J gave up 0 bases and V 5 bases, and 13 bases lay outside the gene matches. The CDR3 has 18 residues.

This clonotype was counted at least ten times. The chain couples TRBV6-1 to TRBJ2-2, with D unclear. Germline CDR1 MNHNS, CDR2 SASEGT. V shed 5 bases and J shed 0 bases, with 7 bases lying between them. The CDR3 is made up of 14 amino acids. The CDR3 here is CASSSQANTGELFF. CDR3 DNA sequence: TGTGCCAGCAGTTCCCAGGCGAACACCGGGGAGCTGTTTTTT.

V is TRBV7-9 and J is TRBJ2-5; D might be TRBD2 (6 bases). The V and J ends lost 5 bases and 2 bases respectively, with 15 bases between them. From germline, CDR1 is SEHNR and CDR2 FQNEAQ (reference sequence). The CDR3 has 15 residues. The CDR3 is CASSELGGQQETQYF. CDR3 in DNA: TGTGCCAGCAGCGAACTCGGAGGGCAACAAGAGACCCAGTACTTC.

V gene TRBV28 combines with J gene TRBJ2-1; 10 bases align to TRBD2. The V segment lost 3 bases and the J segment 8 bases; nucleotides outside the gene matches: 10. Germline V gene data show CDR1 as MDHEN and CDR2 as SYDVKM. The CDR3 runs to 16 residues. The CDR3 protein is CASSLLFSGRAHEQFF. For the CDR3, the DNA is TGTGCCAGCAGTTTGTTATTCAGCGGGAGGGCACATGAGCAGTTCTTC.

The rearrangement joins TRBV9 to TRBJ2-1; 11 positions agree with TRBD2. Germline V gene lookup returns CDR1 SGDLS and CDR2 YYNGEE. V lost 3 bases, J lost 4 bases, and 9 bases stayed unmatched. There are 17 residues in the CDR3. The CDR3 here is CASSAGTSGNLYNEQFF. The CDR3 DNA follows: TGTGCCAGCAGCGCCGGGACTAGCGGAAACCTTTACAATGAGCAGTTCTTC.